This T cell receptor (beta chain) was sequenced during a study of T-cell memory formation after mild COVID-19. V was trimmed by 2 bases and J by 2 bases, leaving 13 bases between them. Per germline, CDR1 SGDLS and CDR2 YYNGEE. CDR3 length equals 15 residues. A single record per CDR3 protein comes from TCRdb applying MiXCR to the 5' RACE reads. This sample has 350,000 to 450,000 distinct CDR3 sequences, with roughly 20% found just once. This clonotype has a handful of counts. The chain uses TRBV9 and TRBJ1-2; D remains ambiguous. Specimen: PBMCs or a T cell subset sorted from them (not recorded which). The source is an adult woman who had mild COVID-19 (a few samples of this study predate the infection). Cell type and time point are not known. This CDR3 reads CASSVYQTVNYGYTF. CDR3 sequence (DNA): TGTGCCAGCAGCGTTTACCAGACGGTAAACTATGGCTACACCTTC.